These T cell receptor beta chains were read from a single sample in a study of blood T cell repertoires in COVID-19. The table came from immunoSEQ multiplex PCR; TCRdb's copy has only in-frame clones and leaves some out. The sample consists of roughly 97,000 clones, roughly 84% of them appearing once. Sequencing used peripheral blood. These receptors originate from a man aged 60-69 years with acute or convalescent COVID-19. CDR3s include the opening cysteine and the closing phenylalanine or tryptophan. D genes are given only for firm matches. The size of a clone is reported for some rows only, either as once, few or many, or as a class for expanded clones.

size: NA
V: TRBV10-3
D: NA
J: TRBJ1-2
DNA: TGTGCCACCTTACTCGAACTCAGGGGTCTGAGGAATGGCTACACCTTC
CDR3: CATLLELRGLRNGYTF

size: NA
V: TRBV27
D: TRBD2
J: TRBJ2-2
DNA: TGTGCCAGCAGTCTGACCTCCGGGACTAGCGCGAACACCGGGGAGCTGTTTTTT
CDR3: CASSLTSGTSANTGELFF

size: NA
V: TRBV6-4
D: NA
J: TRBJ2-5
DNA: TGTGCCAGCAGTGCACTGCCTGGAGAGACCCAGTACTTC
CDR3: CASSALPGETQYF

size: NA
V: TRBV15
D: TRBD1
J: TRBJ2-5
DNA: TGTGCCACCAGCAGCTCGACAGGGGGATGGGAGACCCAGTACTTC
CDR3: CATSSSTGGWETQYF

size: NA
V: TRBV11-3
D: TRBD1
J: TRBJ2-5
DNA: TGTGCCAGCAGCGTAACTTCCGGGACAGGCAAGACCCAGTACTTC
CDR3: CASSVTSGTGKTQYF

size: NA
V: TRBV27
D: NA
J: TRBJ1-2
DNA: TGTGCCAGCAGTTCGACAGCAGGGGTTGGCTACACCTTC
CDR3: CASSSTAGVGYTF

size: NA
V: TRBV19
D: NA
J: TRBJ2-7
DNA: TGTGCCAGTAGTCGAGGCTACGAGCAGTACTTC
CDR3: CASSRGYEQYF

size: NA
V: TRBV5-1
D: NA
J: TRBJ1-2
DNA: TGCGCCAGCAGCTTGGCTGGGGAGTACTATGGCTACACCTTC
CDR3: CASSLAGEYYGYTF

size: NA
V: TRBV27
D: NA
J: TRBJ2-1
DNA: TGTGCCAGCAGTTTGGTGCGCGTCAATGAGCAGTTCTTC
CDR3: CASSLVRVNEQFF

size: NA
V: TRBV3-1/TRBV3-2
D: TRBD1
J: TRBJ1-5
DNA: TGTGCCAGCAGCCAGGCTGGGACAGGGAGGAATCAGCCCCAGCATTTT
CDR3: CASSQAGTGRNQPQHF

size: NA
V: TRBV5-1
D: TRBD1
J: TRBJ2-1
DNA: TGCGCCAGCAGCTTGGATACAGGGGTCTATGAGCAGTTCTTC
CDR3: CASSLDTGVYEQFF

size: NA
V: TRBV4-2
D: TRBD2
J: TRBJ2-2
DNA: TGTGCCAGCAGCCAGGGTGGGACTAGTTTATCCGGGGAGCTGTTTTTT
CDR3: CASSQGGTSLSGELFF

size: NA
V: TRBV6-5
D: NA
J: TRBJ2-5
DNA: TGTGCCAGCAGTTACAAGACTTCAGAGACCCAGTACTTC
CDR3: CASSYKTSETQYF

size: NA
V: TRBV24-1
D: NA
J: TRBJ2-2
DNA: TGTGCCACCAGTGGAACGACAGGTTTGGACACCGGGGAGCTGTTTTTT
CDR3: CATSGTTGLDTGELFF

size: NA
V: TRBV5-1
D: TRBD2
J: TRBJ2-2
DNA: TGCGCCAGCAGCCCACTAGCGGGAGTGGATACCGGGGAGCTGTTTTTT
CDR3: CASSPLAGVDTGELFF

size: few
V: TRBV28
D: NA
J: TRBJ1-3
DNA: TGTGCCAGCAAATACCCCGGGACAACCTCTGGAAACACCATATATTTT
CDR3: CASKYPGTTSGNTIYF

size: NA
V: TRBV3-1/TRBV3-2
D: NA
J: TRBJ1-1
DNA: TGTGCCAGCAGCCTTACAAATGGGGCAGCTTTCTTT
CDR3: CASSLTNGAAFF

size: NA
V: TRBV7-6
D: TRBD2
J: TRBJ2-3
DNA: TGTGCCAGCAGCTTAGGTACTAGCGGGAACACAGATACGCAGTATTTT
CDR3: CASSLGTSGNTDTQYF

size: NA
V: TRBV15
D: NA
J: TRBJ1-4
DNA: TGTGCCACCAGCAGGAACCCCACAGCAACTAATGAAAAACTGTTTTTT
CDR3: CATSRNPTATNEKLFF

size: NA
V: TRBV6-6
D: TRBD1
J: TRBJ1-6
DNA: TGTGCCAGCAGTTATTCAGGGGGCAACGAGACACCCCTCCACTTT
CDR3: CASSYSGGNETPLHF

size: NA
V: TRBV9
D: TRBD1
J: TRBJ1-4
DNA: TGTGCCAGCAGCGTAGCTGTAGTGACAGGGGGCTCGGAACTGTTTTTT
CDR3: CASSVAVVTGGSELFF

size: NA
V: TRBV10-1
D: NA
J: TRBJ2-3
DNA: TGCGCCAGCAGCAACCTTTTAGTTACAGATACGCAGTATTTT
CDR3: CASSNLLVTDTQYF

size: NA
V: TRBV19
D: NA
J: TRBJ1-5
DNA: TGTGCCAGTTGTGCCGGAGACAGCCACAATCAGCCCCAGCATTTT
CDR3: CASCAGDSHNQPQHF

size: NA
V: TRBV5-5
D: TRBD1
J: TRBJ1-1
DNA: TGTGCCAGCAGCTCCGGACAGGGGAGATACACTGAAGCTTTCTTT
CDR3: CASSSGQGRYTEAFF

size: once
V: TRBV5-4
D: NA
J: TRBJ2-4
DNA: TGTGCCAGCAGCCCGGGGGGACAGGTAGCCAAAAACATTCAGTACTTC
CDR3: CASSPGGQVAKNIQYF

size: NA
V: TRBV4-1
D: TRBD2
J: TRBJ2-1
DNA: TGCGCCAGCCGCGGGACTACGACCTACAATGAGCAGTTCTTC
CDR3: CASRGTTTYNEQFF

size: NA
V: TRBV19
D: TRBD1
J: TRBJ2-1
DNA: TGTGCCAGTAGTACGCCCCCGACAGGGGCAGGTGAGCAGTTCTTC
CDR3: CASSTPPTGAGEQFF

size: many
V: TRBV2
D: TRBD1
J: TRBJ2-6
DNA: TGTGCCCGTTCCACAGGGGTGACTGGGGCCAACGTCCTGACTTTC
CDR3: CARSTGVTGANVLTF

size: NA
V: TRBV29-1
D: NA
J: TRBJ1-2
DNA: TGCAGCGTTGATGTTGCGGGGGATGAGGTTGGCTACACCTTC
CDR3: CSVDVAGDEVGYTF